This is a list of T cell receptor beta chains from one sample in a study of long-term antiretroviral therapy in people with HIV. Profiling relied on immunoSEQ multiplex PCR, and the TCRdb table lists in-frame clones only, not all of them. The table records about 22,000 clones, more than 80% of them present only once. The source was unsorted PBMCs, collected almost 6 years after starting antiretroviral therapy. The receptor set was obtained from a man aged 25 to 40 with HIV. CDR3s include the opening cysteine and the closing phenylalanine or tryptophan. A D gene is named only where the DNA matches it firmly. Clone size appears in some rows only: once, few, many, or a class for an expanded clone.

D gene	V gene	clone size	J gene	CDR3 protein	CDR3 DNA
NA	TRBV7-6	NA	TRBJ2-3	CASSLDPSGRYSF	TGTGCCAGCAGCTTAGACCCTAGTGGGAGGTACTCTTTT
NA	TRBV4-2	NA	TRBJ1-3	CASSQDVGTLGNTIYF	TGTGCCAGCAGCCAAGATGTAGGGACTCTGGGAAACACCATATATTTT
TRBD2	TRBV5-4	NA	TRBJ2-3	CASSPGYGGGTDTQYF	TGTGCCAGCAGCCCTGGTTATGGGGGGGGGACAGATACGCAGTATTTT
TRBD1	TRBV5-6	NA	TRBJ1-5	CASSSAIYGQAEGPQHF	TGTGCCAGCAGCTCGGCCATTTACGGACAGGCCGAGGGGCCCCAGCATTTT
NA	TRBV11-2	NA	TRBJ2-7	CASSLLRGPTYEQYF	TGTGCCAGCAGCTTACTTCGCGGGCCGACCTACGAGCAGTACTTC
NA	TRBV27	few	TRBJ1-6	CASSLLPTEDSPLHF	TGTGCCAGCAGTTTATTGCCAACGGAGGATTCACCCCTCCACTTT
NA	TRBV14	NA	TRBJ1-5	CASSRGSGSNQPQHF	TGTGCCAGCAGCCGGGGGTCGGGGAGCAATCAGCCCCAGCATTTT
NA	TRBV28	NA	TRBJ1-6	CASIRALNSPLHF	TGTGCCAGCATCCGGGCTCTGAATTCACCCCTCCACTTT
TRBD1	TRBV10-3	few	TRBJ2-3	CAISEGTADTQYF	TGTGCCATCAGTGAGGGGACAGCAGATACGCAGTATTTT
NA	TRBV28	NA	TRBJ2-3	CATVGPGAYRRDTQYF	TGTGCCACCGTAGGACCAGGAGCGTATAGGAGAGATACGCAGTATTTT
TRBD1	TRBV5-1	NA	TRBJ1-2	CASSSGQGTWGYTF	TGCGCCAGCAGCTCAGGACAGGGAACATGGGGCTACACCTTC
NA	TRBV27	NA	TRBJ2-7	CASSLAGDSYEQYF	TGTGCCAGCAGTTTAGCGGGCGACTCCTACGAGCAGTACTTC
NA	TRBV5-5	NA	TRBJ2-5	CASSLMGRYQETQYF	TGTGCCAGCAGCTTGATGGGGCGCTACCAAGAGACCCAGTACTTC
NA	TRBV4-2	NA	TRBJ1-5	CASSLGETEYSNQPQHF	TGTGCCAGCAGCTTGGGAGAGACAGAGTATAGCAATCAGCCCCAGCATTTT
TRBD2	TRBV7-2	NA	TRBJ2-5	CASRTLAAQETQYF	TGTGCCAGCAGAACACTAGCGGCCCAAGAGACCCAGTACTTC
NA	TRBV28	NA	TRBJ2-7	CASRKGGVGYEQYF	TGTGCCAGCCGAAAGGGGGGGGTAGGGTACGAGCAGTACTTC
NA	TRBV7-9	NA	TRBJ2-7	CASSHRWTTGVYEQYF	TGTGCCAGCAGCCACAGATGGACAACTGGGGTATACGAGCAGTACTTC
NA	TRBV7-9	NA	TRBJ1-3	CASSLSYSGNTIYF	TGTGCCAGCAGCCTAAGCTACTCTGGAAACACCATATATTTT
TRBD2	TRBV27	NA	TRBJ2-3	CASSPGTRASDTQYF	TGTGCCAGCAGTCCTGGGACTAGAGCCTCAGATACGCAGTATTTT
NA	TRBV7-2	once	TRBJ1-4	CASSLEAGEKLFF	TGTGCCAGCAGCTTAGAGGCGGGTGAAAAACTGTTTTTT
TRBD2	TRBV6-5	NA	TRBJ2-5	CASRSGGSSQTQYF	TGTGCCAGCCGTTCTGGCGGGAGTTCGCAGACCCAGTACTTC
NA	TRBV4-2	NA	TRBJ2-1	CASSQAGNSGYNEQFF	TGTGCCAGCAGCCAAGCCGGGAACAGCGGGTACAATGAGCAGTTCTTC
NA	TRBV28	NA	TRBJ1-5	CASSLFSPYSNQPQHF	TGTGCCAGCAGTTTATTTAGCCCTTATAGCAATCAGCCCCAGCATTTT
NA	TRBV27	NA	TRBJ2-3	CASSYMIGGTDTQYF	TGTGCCAGCAGTTATATGATTGGCGGGACAGATACGCAGTATTTT
TRBD1	TRBV27	once	TRBJ2-7	CASSLGRGYYEQYF	TGTGCCAGCAGTTTGGGCAGGGGGTATTACGAGCAGTACTTC
NA	TRBV29-1	NA	TRBJ2-7	CSAQRSGLYEQYF	TGCAGCGCCCAAAGGTCGGGGCTCTACGAGCAGTACTTC